Ten or more counts support the clone carrying this T cell receptor beta chain. Each CDR3 protein is one row after TCRdb ran MiXCR on the RT-PCR reads. Among around 160,000 distinct CDR3 sequences listed, approximately 30% were seen once. Between the trimmed V and J ends, which lost 4 bases and 7 bases, there was a span of 12 bases. CDR1 is SGHDT and CDR2 is YYEEEE in the germline V gene. The CDR3 length is 14 residues. The record originates from a study of patients and donors after allogeneic stem cell transplantation. The J gene is TRBJ1-6, the V gene TRBV5-6; D is perhaps TRBD1 (6 bases). Sample: blood, either unsorted or a sorted T cell fraction (not recorded which). The clonotype was recovered from a human donor who was either an allogeneic HSCT recipient or a stem cell or donor lymphocyte infusion donor (not recorded which). It is not recorded whose cells these are; they may come from a transplant donor. The CDR3 nucleotides are TGTGCCAGCAGCCCCGACAGGCCCAATTCACCCCTCCACTTT. This sequence encodes CASSPDRPNSPLHF.